These T cell receptor beta chains were read from a single sample in a study of cytomegalovirus exposure and HLA in healthy donors. Method: immunoSEQ multiplex PCR; TCRdb's copy keeps in-frame clones and lacks some. The sample lists 130,000 to 150,000 clones; about four fifths were seen once. Sequencing input: PBMCs. The source is a man between 40 and 49 years old in good health and CMV-seronegative. Both conserved end residues are part of each CDR3. Fields, in order: J gene, V gene, D gene, clone size, CDR3 protein, CDR3 DNA. D genes are given only for firm matches. Not all rows give a size; the values are once, few, many and, for expanded clones, a class.

TRBJ1-4 TRBV19 NA NA CASSISGAIPFSEKLFF TGTGCCAGTAGTATATCTGGGGCAATACCCTTTTCTGAAAAACTGTTTTTT
TRBJ1-5 TRBV19 TRBD1 NA CASREKIGQGSNQPQHF TGTGCCAGTAGGGAAAAAATTGGACAGGGCAGCAATCAGCCCCAGCATTTT
TRBJ2-5 TRBV6-4 TRBD1 NA CASSQGAWETQYF TGTGCCAGCAGCCAGGGGGCGTGGGAGACCCAGTACTTC
TRBJ2-2 TRBV28 NA NA CASSSRQGAATGELFF TGTGCCAGCAGTTCCCGACAAGGCGCTGCCACCGGGGAGCTGTTTTTT
TRBJ1-1 TRBV25-1 NA NA CASSALGTIEAFF TGTGCCAGCAGTGCCCTCGGGACAATTGAAGCTTTCTTT
TRBJ1-1 TRBV29-1 NA NA CSVWGGEMNTEAFF TGCAGCGTTTGGGGCGGCGAAATGAACACTGAAGCTTTCTTT
TRBJ1-2 TRBV29-1 NA once CSVSAPKSGLLTGYTF TGCAGCGTTTCAGCCCCGAAATCGGGACTTCTGACCGGCTACACCTTC
TRBJ2-7 TRBV4-1 TRBD1 NA CASSPRDRDYEQYF TGCGCCAGCAGCCCTCGGGACAGGGACTACGAGCAGTACTTC
TRBJ1-3 TRBV6-5 TRBD1 NA CASSLRDRGGRNTIYF TGTGCCAGCAGTTTACGGGACAGGGGCGGAAGAAACACCATATATTTT
TRBJ2-1 TRBV5-4 TRBD2 few CASSLVSGGPRVF TGTGCCAGCAGCTTGGTTTCGGGGGGGCCTCGGGTCTTC
TRBJ1-5 TRBV5-6 TRBD1 few CASSLQGATSNQPQHF TGTGCCAGCAGCTTGCAGGGGGCAACCAGCAATCAGCCCCAGCATTTT
TRBJ1-4 TRBV5-6 NA few CASSQVGRPTNEKLFF TGTGCCAGCAGCCAGGTCGGCAGACCAACTAATGAAAAACTGTTTTTT
TRBJ1-2 TRBV10-3 NA NA CAISEGQTTNYGYTF TGTGCCATCAGTGAGGGACAAACAACTAACTATGGCTACACCTTC
TRBJ2-1 TRBV13 TRBD2 NA CASSLGGGAIEQFF TGTGCCAGCAGCTTAGGCGGGGGGGCTATTGAGCAGTTCTTC
TRBJ2-7 TRBV25-1 NA few CASSGPGGREQYF TGTGCCAGCAGTGGTCCTGGGGGGAGGGAGCAGTACTTC
TRBJ2-7 TRBV18 NA NA CASSPPLAGMGGYEQYF TGTGCCAGCTCACCACCTCTTGCGGGGATGGGAGGCTACGAGCAGTACTTC
TRBJ1-4 TRBV7-8 NA NA CASTTTGGGEKLFF TGTGCCAGCACGACTACGGGGGGGGGTGAAAAACTGTTTTTT
TRBJ1-1 TRBV27 NA few CASSLISRGFSTEAFF TGTGCCAGCAGTTTAATTTCTAGGGGCTTTAGCACTGAAGCTTTCTTT
TRBJ2-1 TRBV7-9 TRBD1 NA CAADRGSYNEQFF TGTGCAGCCGACAGGGGGTCCTACAATGAGCAGTTCTTC
TRBJ2-5 TRBV6-5 NA NA CASSYYNQETQYF TGTGCCAGCAGTTATTACAACCAAGAGACCCAGTACTTC
TRBJ2-7 TRBV29-1 TRBD1 NA CSVGHGTGIYEQYF TGCAGCGTTGGTCACGGGACAGGGATCTACGAGCAGTACTTC
TRBJ1-5 TRBV28 TRBD1 NA CASRDDRGRGRYQPQHF TGTGCCAGCAGAGATGACAGGGGGCGCGGTCGGTATCAGCCCCAGCATTTT
TRBJ2-5 TRBV10-1 TRBD2 NA CASSASGGTKETQYF TGCGCCAGCAGCGCATCCGGGGGGACGAAAGAGACCCAGTACTTC
TRBJ2-7 TRBV2 TRBD2 NA CASSETGTIKESYEQYF TGTGCCAGCAGTGAGACCGGGACTATAAAAGAGTCCTACGAGCAGTACTTC
TRBJ2-7 TRBV6-5 TRBD1 NA CASRDRDEQYF TGTGCCAGCAGGGACAGGGACGAGCAGTACTTC
TRBJ1-1 TRBV29-1 NA NA CSVTGRANTEAFF TGCAGCGTCACAGGGAGGGCGAACACTGAAGCTTTCTTT
TRBJ2-1 TRBV4-3 TRBD1 NA CASSQGDRGYNEQFF TGCGCCAGCAGCCAAGGCGACAGGGGGTACAATGAGCAGTTCTTC
TRBJ1-6 TRBV6-6 NA NA CASSYKGPSSPLHF TGTGCCAGCAGTTACAAGGGGCCTTCTTCACCCCTCCACTTT
TRBJ2-1 TRBV27 NA once CASTLTAGSYNEQFF TGTGCCAGCACCCTAACGGCGGGGTCCTACAATGAGCAGTTCTTC
TRBJ2-7 TRBV2 TRBD1 NA CASRVLPGQGGYEQYF TGTGCCAGCAGGGTACTCCCGGGACAGGGAGGCTACGAGCAGTACTTC